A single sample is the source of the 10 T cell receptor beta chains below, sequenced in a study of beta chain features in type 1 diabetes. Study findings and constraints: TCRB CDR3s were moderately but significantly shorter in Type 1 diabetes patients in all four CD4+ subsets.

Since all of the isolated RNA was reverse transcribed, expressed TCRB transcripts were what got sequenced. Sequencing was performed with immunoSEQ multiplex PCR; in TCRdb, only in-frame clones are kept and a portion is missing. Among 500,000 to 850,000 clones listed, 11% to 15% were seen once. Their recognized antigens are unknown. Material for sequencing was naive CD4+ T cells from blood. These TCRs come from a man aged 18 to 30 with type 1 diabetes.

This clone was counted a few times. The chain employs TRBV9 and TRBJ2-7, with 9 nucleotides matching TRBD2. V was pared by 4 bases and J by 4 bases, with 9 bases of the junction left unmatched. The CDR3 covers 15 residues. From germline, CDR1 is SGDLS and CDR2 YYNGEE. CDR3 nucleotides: TGTGCCAGCAGCTCCCGAGTAGCGGGGGATTACGAGCAGTACTTC. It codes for CASSSRVAGDYEQYF.

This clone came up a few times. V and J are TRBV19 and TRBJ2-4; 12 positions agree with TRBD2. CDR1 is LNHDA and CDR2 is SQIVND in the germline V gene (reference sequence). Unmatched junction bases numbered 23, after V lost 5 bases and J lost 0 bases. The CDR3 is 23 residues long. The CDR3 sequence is CASSPRLAGVFGYGGLAKNIQYF. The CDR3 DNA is TGTGCCAGTAGTCCCCGACTAGCGGGGGTGTTTGGCTATGGGGGATTAGCCAAAAACATTCAGTACTTC.

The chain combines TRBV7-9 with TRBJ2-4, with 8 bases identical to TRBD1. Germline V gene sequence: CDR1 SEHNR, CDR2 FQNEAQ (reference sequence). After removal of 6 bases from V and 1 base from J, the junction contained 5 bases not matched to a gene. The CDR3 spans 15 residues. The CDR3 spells CASSSDREAKNIQYF. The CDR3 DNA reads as TGTGCCAGCAGTTCGGACAGGGAGGCCAAAAACATTCAGTACTTC.

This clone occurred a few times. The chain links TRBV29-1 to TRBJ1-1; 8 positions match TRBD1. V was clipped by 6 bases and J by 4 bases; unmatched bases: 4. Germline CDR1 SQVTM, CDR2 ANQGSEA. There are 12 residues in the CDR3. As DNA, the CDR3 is TGCAGCGTGAGGACAGGGCCCACTGAAGCTTTCTTT. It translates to CSVRTGPTEAFF.

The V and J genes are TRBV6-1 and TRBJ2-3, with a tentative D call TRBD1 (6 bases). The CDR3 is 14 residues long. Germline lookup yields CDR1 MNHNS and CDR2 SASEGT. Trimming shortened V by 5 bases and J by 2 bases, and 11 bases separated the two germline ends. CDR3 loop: CASSSTGLTDTQYF. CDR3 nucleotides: TGTGCCAGCAGTTCGACAGGCCTCACAGATACGCAGTATTTT.

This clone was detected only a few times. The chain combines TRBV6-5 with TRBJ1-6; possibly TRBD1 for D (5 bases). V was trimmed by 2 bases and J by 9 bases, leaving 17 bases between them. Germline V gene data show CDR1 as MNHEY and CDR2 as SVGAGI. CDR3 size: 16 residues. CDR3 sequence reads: CASSYPPRGRGSPLHF. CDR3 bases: TGTGCCAGCAGTTACCCGCCTCGGGGTAGGGGTTCACCCCTCCACTTT.

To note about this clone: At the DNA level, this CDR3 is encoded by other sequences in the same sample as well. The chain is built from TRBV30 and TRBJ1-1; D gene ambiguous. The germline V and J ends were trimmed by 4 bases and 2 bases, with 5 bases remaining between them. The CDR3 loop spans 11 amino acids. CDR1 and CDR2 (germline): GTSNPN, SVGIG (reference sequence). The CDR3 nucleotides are TGTGCCTGGAAAAGAAACACTGAAGCTTTCTTT. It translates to CAWKRNTEAFF.

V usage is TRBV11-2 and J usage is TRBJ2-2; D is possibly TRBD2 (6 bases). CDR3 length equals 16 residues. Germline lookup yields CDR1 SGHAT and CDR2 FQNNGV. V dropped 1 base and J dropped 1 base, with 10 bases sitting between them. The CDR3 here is CASSLVSGENTGELFF. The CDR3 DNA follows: TGTGCCAGCAGCTTAGTTAGCGGTGAGAACACCGGGGAGCTGTTTTTT.

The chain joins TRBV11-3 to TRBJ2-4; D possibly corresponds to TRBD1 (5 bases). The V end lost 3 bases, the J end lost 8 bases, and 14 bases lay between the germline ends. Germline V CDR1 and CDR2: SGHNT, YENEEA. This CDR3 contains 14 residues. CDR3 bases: TGTGCCAGCAGCTTTACAGGTGAAGGGGACATTCAGTACTTC. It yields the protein CASSFTGEGDIQYF.

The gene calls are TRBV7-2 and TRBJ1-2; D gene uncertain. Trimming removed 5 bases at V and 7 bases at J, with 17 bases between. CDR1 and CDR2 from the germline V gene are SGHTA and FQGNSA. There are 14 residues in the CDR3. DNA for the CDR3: TGTGCCAGCAGCATGACCGACGGGCTGTTTGGCTACACCTTC. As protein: CASSMTDGLFGYTF.